This T cell receptor beta chain was captured in a study of shared clonotypes between healthy human individuals. Regarding the study as a whole: Several donors shared approximately 5% of their naive CD4 clonotypes.

This clone has only one observation. Its target is unknown. Clones were sequenced by immunoSEQ multiplex PCR, and TCRdb holds only the in-frame ones, with some missing. In the table there are roughly 2.5 million clones, approximately 92% of which are singletons. Into CD45RA+ naive and CD45RA-negative memory subsets, the CD4+ cells were split. The CDR3 runs to 13 residues. Germline V gives CDR1 GTSNPN, CDR2 SVGIG (reference sequence). Trimming at V came to 5 bases and at J to 5 bases, leaving 6 bases not matched to a gene. Sequencing used naive CD4+ T cells sorted from blood. The sample's subset: CD45RA+ positively selected. The chain uses TRBV30 and TRBJ2-5, with 9 bases fitting TRBD1. The TCR comes from a man aged 18 to 35 in good health. CDR3 sequence: CAWGGQGWETQYF. CDR3 coding DNA: TGTGCCTGGGGCGGACAGGGGTGGGAGACCCAGTACTTC.